This TCR beta chain was profiled in a study of blood T cells in healthy people across ages. The authors ran a second PCR of roughly 6 to 12 cycles using a sample-barcoded 5' primer and a J-beta primer mix. The template-switch adaptor was a 5' adaptor with 12 random nucleotides. It tagged each cDNA molecule. TCRdb used MiXCR to reprocess the 5' RACE reads, holding one entry per CDR3 protein. The sample holds about a million distinct CDR3 sequences, about 53% seen once. This clonotype was sampled from a woman aged 55-69 years in good health. The sample was blood.

This CDR3 reads CASSKVGMGWGAFNTEAFF. DNA for the CDR3: TGTGCCAGCAGCAAGGTGGGAATGGGATGGGGGGCATTCAACACTGAAGCTTTCTTT. This chain uses TRBV21-1 with TRBJ1-1; the D call of TRBD1 is as the table states it, not checked on the DNA. TRBV21-1 is a known pseudogene. The CDR3 consists of 19 residues.